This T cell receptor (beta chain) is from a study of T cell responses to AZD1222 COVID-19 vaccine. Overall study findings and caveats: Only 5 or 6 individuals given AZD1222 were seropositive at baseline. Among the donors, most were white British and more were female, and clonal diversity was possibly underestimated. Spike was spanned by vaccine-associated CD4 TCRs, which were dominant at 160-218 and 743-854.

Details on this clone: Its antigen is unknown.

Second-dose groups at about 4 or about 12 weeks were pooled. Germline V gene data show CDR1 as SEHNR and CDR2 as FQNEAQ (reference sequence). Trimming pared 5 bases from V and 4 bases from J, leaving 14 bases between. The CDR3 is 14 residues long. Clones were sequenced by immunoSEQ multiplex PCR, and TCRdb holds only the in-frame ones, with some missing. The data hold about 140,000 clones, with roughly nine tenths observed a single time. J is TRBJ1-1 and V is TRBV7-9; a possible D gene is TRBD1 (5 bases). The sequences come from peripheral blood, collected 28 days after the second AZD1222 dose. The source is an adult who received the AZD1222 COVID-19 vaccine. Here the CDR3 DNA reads TGTGCCAGCAGCCTCGGGGCGGGGGGCACTGAAGCTTTCTTT. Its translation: CASSLGAGGTEAFF.